The rows below give T cell receptor beta chains drawn from one sample of a study of Ad26.COV2.S vaccination and SARS-CoV-2 variants. The assay was immunoSEQ multiplex PCR, and TCRdb's table has in-frame clones only and misses some. The top ten clones hold around 1.8% of a sample with about 460,000 clones, 89% of them seen once. This specimen was peripheral blood, taken in a trial of Ad26.COV2.S vaccine versus placebo. The receptors shown here come from a person aged 18 to 59 who received the Ad26.COV2.S COVID-19 vaccine or a placebo. CDR3s include the opening cysteine and the closing phenylalanine or tryptophan. Each record gives: D gene, J gene, clone size, V gene, CDR3 DNA, CDR3 protein. D genes are given only for firm matches. The size entry is marked missing in some rows and otherwise reads once, few, many or a size class.

.,TRBJ2-5,.,TRBV4-1,TGCGCCAGCAGCCAAGAGGGAGGACCAGGAGAGACCCAGTACTTC,CASSQEGGPGETQYF
TRBD2,TRBJ2-5,.,TRBV3-1/TRBV3-2,TGTGCCAGCAGCCAAGTTGCGGGAGCACGACAAGAGACCCAGTACTTC,CASSQVAGARQETQYF
.,TRBJ1-6,.,TRBV5-6,TGTGCCAGCAGCCAAATTGACAGGCGTTCACCCCTCCACTTT,CASSQIDRRSPLHF
.,TRBJ2-1,.,TRBV2,TGTGCCAGCAGTGGTGTCGGGAGCAATGAGCAGTTCTTC,CASSGVGSNEQFF
.,TRBJ2-7,.,TRBV28,TGTGCCAGCAGTTTATCCGGTCTGGACGGGGAGATACCGGACTACGAGCAGTACTTC,CASSLSGLDGEIPDYEQYF
.,TRBJ1-3,.,TRBV30,TGTGCCTGGGGGAGCTCTGGAAACACCATATATTTT,CAWGSSGNTIYF
.,TRBJ1-2,once,TRBV19,TGTGCCAGTAGCATGCCAGGGGCCCTAAACTATGGCTACACCTTC,CASSMPGALNYGYTF
TRBD1,TRBJ1-2,.,TRBV12-5,TGTGCTAGTGGTTTGGAACGGGGACAGGGGGTGTCTGGCTACACCTTC,CASGLERGQGVSGYTF
TRBD2,TRBJ2-1,.,TRBV29-1,TGCAGCGTTTCCAAATTAGCGGGGGGGGCGTACAATGAGCAGTTCTTC,CSVSKLAGGAYNEQFF
.,TRBJ1-3,.,TRBV27,TGTGCCAGCAGTTTTTCCCTTGATAACACCATATATTTT,CASSFSLDNTIYF
TRBD1,TRBJ1-6,.,TRBV28,TGTGCCAGCAGTGGGGGACAGAGTGGTAATTCACCCCTCCACTTT,CASSGGQSGNSPLHF
.,TRBJ1-2,once,TRBV18,TGTGCCAGCTCACCGGGAGCAGCTAACTATGGCTACACCTTC,CASSPGAANYGYTF
.,TRBJ2-7,few,TRBV10-3,TGTGCCATCAGTGAGTCGCAGGGTGACGAGCAGTACTTC,CAISESQGDEQYF
.,TRBJ2-3,few,TRBV11-2,TGTGCCAGCAGCCGAGGGGATACGCAGTATTTT,CASSRGDTQYF
.,TRBJ1-2,.,TRBV7-9,TGTGCCAGCAGCCCAGTCGGGGGTAATGGCTATGGCTACACCTTC,CASSPVGGNGYGYTF
.,TRBJ2-2,.,TRBV5-4,TGTGCCAGCAGCTTCCGGGCGAACACCGGGGAGCTGTTTTTT,CASSFRANTGELFF
.,TRBJ1-1,.,TRBV28,TGTGCCAGCAGTTTATTGAAGGGTTCTGAAGCTTTCTTT,CASSLLKGSEAFF
.,TRBJ2-5,.,TRBV13,TGTGCCAGCAGCTTCTCCCAAAGGACAGACTTCCCAGAGACCCAGTACTTC,CASSFSQRTDFPETQYF
.,TRBJ1-2,.,TRBV3-1/TRBV3-2,TGTGCCAGCAGCCCCTATGAGGCCCATGGCTACACCTTC,CASSPYEAHGYTF
.,TRBJ2-6,.,TRBV7-8,TGTGCCAGCAGCCACGGGGGCTCCTCTGGGGCCAACGTCCTGACTTTC,CASSHGGSSGANVLTF
TRBD1,TRBJ2-1,.,TRBV9,TGTGCCAGCAGCTCTGGGACAGCCGTCTACAATGAGCAGTTCTTC,CASSSGTAVYNEQFF
TRBD1,TRBJ1-1,.,TRBV29-1,TGCAGCGTTGAAGTGGTCAGGGGGCGTTCTGAAGCTTTCTTT,CSVEVVRGRSEAFF
.,TRBJ2-1,.,TRBV9,TGTGCCAGCAGCGTATATGGGGAGAAGATCAATGAGCAGTTCTTC,CASSVYGEKINEQFF
.,TRBJ2-7,once,TRBV7-9,TGTGCCAGCAGGTGGGACACCCTTCGGGATGAGCAGTACTTC,CASRWDTLRDEQYF
.,TRBJ2-3,.,TRBV19,TGTGCCAGTAGTATTTTTCCGGGGGGCACAGATACGCAGTATTTT,CASSIFPGGTDTQYF
.,TRBJ2-7,.,TRBV21-1,TGTGCCAGCAGCAAAGCACAACCCTACGAGCAGTACTTC,CASSKAQPYEQYF
TRBD1,TRBJ1-4,.,TRBV30,TGTGCCTGCAAGGGGGCGGCTAATGAAAAACTGTTTTTT,CACKGAANEKLFF
.,TRBJ1-2,.,TRBV4-2,TGTGCCAGCAGCCAAGCAGAGGGTACCTATGGCTACACCTTC,CASSQAEGTYGYTF
.,TRBJ1-2,once,TRBV5-6,TGTGCCAGCAGCTTTTCGGGGACGAACTATGGCTACACCTTC,CASSFSGTNYGYTF
.,TRBJ1-1,.,TRBV3-1/TRBV3-2,TGTGCCAGCAGCCAAGTGCGGGGGGGCACTGAAGCTTTCTTT,CASSQVRGGTEAFF
.,TRBJ2-1,.,TRBV2,TGTGCCAGCAGGCGGTTACTAAGCTCCTACAATGAGCAGTTCTTC,CASRRLLSSYNEQFF
.,TRBJ2-3,.,TRBV30,TGTGCCTGGAGTGGGGGCTGGGGACCCACAGATACGCAGTATTTT,CAWSGGWGPTDTQYF
.,TRBJ1-1,.,TRBV12-3/TRBV12-4,TGTGCCAGCACCTGGGGCCCGAACACTGAAGCTTTCTTT,CASTWGPNTEAFF
.,TRBJ2-5,.,TRBV27,TGTGCCAGCAGGGACAACCAAGAGACCCAGTACTTC,CASRDNQETQYF
TRBD2,TRBJ2-7,.,TRBV7-9,TGTGCCAGCTCAGCGGGGGGGCCCGAGCAGTACTTC,CASSAGGPEQYF
TRBD1,TRBJ1-3,many,TRBV6-6,TGTGCCAGCAGTTGGGACAGCGGGAGCTCTGGAAACACCATATATTTT,CASSWDSGSSGNTIYF
TRBD2,TRBJ2-3,.,TRBV2,TGTGCCAGCACACTAGCGGGAGGCACAGATACGCAGTATTTT,CASTLAGGTDTQYF